These 31 T cell receptor beta chains were sequenced from one sample in a study of blood T cell repertoires in COVID-19. The protocol was immunoSEQ multiplex PCR, while the TCRdb copy is restricted to in-frame clones and leaves out a portion. The sample shows roughly 100,000 clones, around 80% of them seen only once. The sequenced material came from peripheral blood. The receptors here all came from a man aged 55 to 69 with acute or convalescent COVID-19.

The chain couples TRBV6-2 or TRBV6-3 to TRBJ2-1; TRBD2 is a possible D gene (6 bases). V lost 0 bases and J 15 bases, leaving 12 bases between the germline ends. This CDR3 is 12 amino acids long. Germline V gives CDR1 MNHEY, CDR2 SVGEGT. Here the CDR3 DNA reads TGTGCCAGCAGTTACTCTCAGGAGGGGCCGTTCTTC. Protein sequence: CASSYSQEGPFF.

This sequence joins TRBV5-1 and TRBJ1-1, with D maybe TRBD1 (5 bases). The CDR3 spans 15 residues. Germline assignment: CDR1 SGHRS and CDR2 YFSETQ. Trimming stripped 4 bases from V and 3 bases from J, with 16 bases between. The CDR3 DNA sequence: TGCGCCAGCAGCCCTTGGGGGGAGGGCTACACTGAAGCTTTCTTT. Translating gives CASSPWGEGYTEAFF. Full variable domain (missing parts from reference TRBV5-1 and TRBJ1-1): KAGVTQTPRYLIKTRGQQVTLSCSPISGHRSVSWYQQTPGQGLQFLFEYFSETQRNKGNFPGRFSGRQFSNSRSEMNVSTLELGDSALYLCASSPWGEGYTEAFFGQGTRLTVV.

The V gene is TRBV9, the J gene TRBJ2-2; 9 bases fit TRBD1. The length of the CDR3 is 16 residues. V trimming: 0 bases; J trimming: 5 bases; junction bases outside the gene matches: 5. Per germline, CDR1 SGDLS and CDR2 YYNGEE. CDR3 DNA sequence: TGTGCCAGCAGCGTAGAACAGGGGGCTTCGACCGGGGAGCTGTTTTTT. Translation gives CASSVEQGASTGELFF.

The V call is TRBV10-2, the J call TRBJ1-4, with 8 bases that match TRBD1. The ends lost 8 bases at V and 0 bases at J; junction bases unmatched: 11. CDR3 length equals 17 residues. The V gene's germline CDR1 is WSHSY and CDR2 SAAADI. The CDR3 loop reads CASWGGQDRATNEKLFF. The CDR3 DNA reads as TGCGCCAGCTGGGGGGGACAGGACCGAGCAACTAATGAAAAACTGTTTTTT.

The chain employs TRBV10-3 and TRBJ2-1; 8 nucleotides agree with TRBD2. CDR1 and CDR2 from the germline V gene are ENHRY and SYGVKD. Trimming took 5 bases from V and 5 from J; bases not matched to a gene: 8. The CDR3 is 15 amino acids. The CDR3 DNA reads as TGTGCCATCAGTAAGGTACTAGCGGAAAACAATGAGCAGTTCTTC. It is translated as CAISKVLAENNEQFF.

The V and J genes are TRBV19 and TRBJ2-7, with D possibly TRBD2 on 6 matching bases. The CDR3 totals 15 residues. CDR1 LNHDA and CDR2 SQIVND come from the germline V gene (reference sequence). Trimming cost V 5 bases and J 0 bases, with 14 bases left between them. As DNA, the CDR3 is TGTGCCAGTAGTCCCCGGGGCGGGGACTCCTACGAGCAGTACTTC. It specifies CASSPRGGDSYEQYF.

This chain connects TRBV6-2 or TRBV6-3 to TRBJ2-5; 7 bases are a match to TRBD2. Germline values: CDR1 MNHEY, CDR2 SVGEGT. This CDR3 comprises 15 residues. V lost 2 bases and J lost 5; bases outside the gene matches: 8. This CDR3 reads CASSYIGREGETQYF. In DNA, the CDR3 is TGTGCCAGCAGTTACATCGGCAGGGAGGGGGAGACCCAGTACTTC.

The count of this clone is one. The gene calls are TRBV5-5 and TRBJ2-7; 7 bases are a match to TRBD1. The CDR3 has 15 residues. The V gene's germline CDR1 is SGHKS and CDR2 YYEKEE (reference sequence). J lost 4 bases, V lost 2 bases, and 9 bases had no gene match. CDR3 protein: CASSFGPGQQYEQYF. In DNA, the CDR3 is TGTGCCAGCAGCTTTGGACCGGGACAGCAATACGAGCAGTACTTC.

This clone was recorded a few times. The sample has other DNA sequences that encode this CDR3 too. The V call is TRBV12-3 or TRBV12-4, the J call TRBJ1-4; D is undetermined. Trimming removed 0 bases at V and 7 bases at J, with 6 bases between. The CDR3 loop spans 13 amino acids. The DNA of the CDR3 is TGTGCCAGCAGTTTAGCGGGAGGTGAAAAACTGTTTTTT. Its protein product is CASSLAGGEKLFF.

The chain uses TRBV2 and TRBJ2-5; weak D call: TRBD1 (5 bases). The CDR3 runs to 12 residues. In germline, CDR1 is SNHLY, CDR2 FYNNEI. Trimming pared 6 bases from V and 4 bases from J, leaving 9 bases between. The DNA for the CDR3 is TGTGCCAGCAGAGGGGTTGCAGAGACCCAGTACTTC. This codes for CASRGVAETQYF. Filled out from reference TRBV2 and TRBJ2-5, the complete variable domain reads EPEVTQTPSHQVTQMGQEVILRCVPISNHLYFYWYRQILGQKVEFLVSFYNNEISEKSEIFDDQFSVERPDGSNFTLKIRSTKLEDSAMYFCASRGVAETQYFGPGTRLLVL.

The chain joins TRBV21-1 to TRBJ2-7; TRBD2, the D gene given by the table, was not confirmed from the DNA. TRBV21-1 is marked as a pseudogene. CDR3 length: 24 residues. DNA of the CDR3: TGTGCCAGCAGCAAACGGGTAATGACTAGCGGGAGTCAAAGGGGGAAGGAAAATTCCTACGAGCAGTACGTC. As protein: CASSKRVMTSGSQRGKENSYEQYV.

V is TRBV9 and J is TRBJ2-2; D ambiguous. Deletions cut 0 bases from V and 0 bases from J, with 6 bases between. CDR1 SGDLS and CDR2 YYNGEE come from the germline V gene. CDR3 size: 15 residues. Here the CDR3 DNA reads TGTGCCAGCAGCGTAGTGGCGGCGAACACCGGGGAGCTGTTTTTT. Protein: CASSVVAANTGELFF. Filled out from reference TRBV9 and TRBJ2-2, the complete variable domain reads DSGVTQTPKHLITATGQRVTLRCSPRSGDLSVYWYQQSLDQGLQFLIQYYNGEERAKGNILERFSAQQFPDLHSELNLSSLELGDSALYFCASSVVAANTGELFFGEGSRLTVL.

V is TRBV11-3 and J is TRBJ2-2; D remains unclear. Germline values: CDR1 SGHNT, CDR2 YENEEA. The V end lost 5 bases, the J end lost 2 bases, and 6 bases lay between the germline ends. CDR3 length: 13 amino acids. CDR3 sequence (DNA): TGTGCCAGCAGCCCACACAACACCGGGGAGCTGTTTTTT. It translates to CASSPHNTGELFF.

This clone showed up just once. The gene calls are TRBV28 and TRBJ2-7; D might be TRBD2 (5 bases). Germline V gene lookup returns CDR1 MDHEN and CDR2 SYDVKM. Trimming stripped 10 bases from V and 3 bases from J, with 10 bases between. The CDR3 consists of 11 residues. CDR3 residues: CATGVNYEQYV. The DNA of the CDR3 is TGTGCCACCGGGGTTAACTACGAGCAGTACGTC.

The chain couples TRBV5-1 to TRBJ2-4; 8 positions agree with TRBD1. V gave up 1 base and J gave up 6 bases; unmatched junction bases: 9. The CDR3 runs 16 residues. CDR1 and CDR2 from the germline V gene are SGHRS and YFSETQ. CDR3 nucleotide sequence: TGCGCCAGCAGCTTGCCAGGGGGCGAATTGGGAAACATTCAGTACTTC. Encoded protein: CASSLPGGELGNIQYF.

The J gene is TRBJ2-4, the V gene TRBV11-2; D not resolved. Looked up from germline, CDR1 is SGHAT and CDR2 is FQNNGV. The CDR3 has 16 amino acids. V was cut by 0 bases and J by 7 bases, with 16 bases left in between. Here the CDR3 DNA reads TGTGCCAGCAGCTTAGACGGGTACGGGTTTTCGAACATTCAGTACTTC. It codes for CASSLDGYGFSNIQYF.

The V call is TRBV19, the J call TRBJ1-1; 9 nucleotides line up with TRBD1. CDR3 size: 15 residues. With V trimmed by 5 bases and J by 4 bases, 8 bases remained unmatched. Germline V gene lookup returns CDR1 LNHDA and CDR2 SQIVND (reference sequence). The CDR3 region is CASSLRDRAVTEAFF. The DNA for the CDR3 is TGTGCCAGTAGTCTACGGGACAGGGCGGTCACTGAAGCTTTCTTT.

V is TRBV9 and J is TRBJ2-7; TRBD2 might be the D (5 bases). The CDR3 runs to 14 residues. CDR1 and CDR2 from the germline V gene are SGDLS and YYNGEE. V lost 5 bases to trimming and J lost 6 bases, with 18 bases between them. This CDR3 is CASSIEPVEGEQYF. CDR3 sequence (DNA): TGTGCCAGCAGTATCGAACCCGTAGAGGGCGAGCAGTACTTC.

This chain joins TRBV27 and TRBJ2-7, with 8 bases lining up with TRBD2. The CDR3 extends over 14 amino acids. The germline gives CDR1 MNHEY, CDR2 SMNVEV (reference sequence). V was clipped by 2 bases and J by 6 bases; unmatched bases: 6. The CDR3 DNA follows: TGTGCCAGCAGTTTAAGCGGGAGATTAGGCGAGCAGTACTTC. Protein sequence: CASSLSGRLGEQYF.

This sequence joins TRBV7-9 and TRBJ2-5, with 8 bases aligning to TRBD2. With V trimmed by 1 base and J by 5 bases, 6 bases remained unmatched. The CDR3 covers 15 residues. Germline lookup yields CDR1 SEHNR and CDR2 FQNEAQ (reference sequence). The CDR3 protein is CASSLDLAGTETQYF. The CDR3 coding sequence is TGTGCCAGCAGCTTAGACTTAGCGGGGACGGAGACCCAGTACTTC.

The rearrangement links TRBV19 to TRBJ2-1; 8 bases are shared with TRBD2. The CDR3 has 14 amino acids. With 7 bases clipped from V and 1 base from J, the junction kept 3 bases outside the gene matches. Germline loops: CDR1 LNHDA, CDR2 SQIVND (reference sequence). CDR3 loop: CASISGSSYNEQFF. The CDR3 nucleotides are TGTGCCAGTATCAGCGGGAGTTCCTACAATGAGCAGTTCTTC.

Concerning this clone: At one end, the junction sequence differs from germline, possibly due to a read error. In DNA form, the CDR3 reads TGTGCCAGCAGGACGAGGTTGGACTTC. It is translated as CASRTRLDF. The chain is built from TRBV6-4 and TRBJ2-5; D gene uncertain. CDR1 and CDR2 from the germline V gene are MRHNA and SNTAGT. This CDR3 contains 9 residues.

This clone was counted between two and nine times. V usage is TRBV12-3 or TRBV12-4 and J usage is TRBJ2-5, with a possible D match to TRBD2 (5 bases). V gave up 7 bases and J gave up 0 bases, with 9 bases separating them. The CDR3 sequence is 13 residues long. The CDR3 region has the DNA TGTGCCAGCACTCCGGGGTACCAAGAGACCCAGTACTTC. It codes for CASTPGYQETQYF.

The V call is TRBV27, the J call TRBJ1-2; 8 positions agree with TRBD1. CDR3 length equals 13 residues. V lost 6 bases and J lost 7; bases outside the gene matches: 7. Germline V gene data show CDR1 as MNHEY and CDR2 as SMNVEV (reference sequence). The CDR3, as DNA: TGTGCCAGCAGATTGGACAGGGACGGTGGCTACACCTTC. Translating it yields CASRLDRDGGYTF.

The chain combines TRBV5-1 with TRBJ2-2; the D gene is possibly TRBD1 (5 bases). With 2 bases removed from V and 5 bases from J, the gap between germline ends came to 13 bases. Looked up from germline, CDR1 is SGHRS and CDR2 is YFSETQ. This CDR3 is 15 amino acids long. CDR3 sequence (DNA): TGCGCCAGCAGCTTTACGACAGTCGCGACCGGGGAGCTGTTTTTT. Amino acids: CASSFTTVATGELFF.

This chain joins TRBV3-1 (or the pseudogene TRBV3-2) and TRBJ2-1, with 9 bases that match TRBD2. V lost 3 bases, J lost 8 bases, and 5 bases stayed unmatched. Per germline, CDR1 LGHDT and CDR2 YNNKEL (reference sequence). CDR3 size: 14 residues. Here the CDR3 reads CASSQAGGIYEQFF. In DNA, the CDR3 is TGTGCCAGCAGCCAGGCGGGGGGGATATATGAGCAGTTCTTC.

This chain connects TRBV5-4 to TRBJ1-1; D not certain. CDR1 is SGHNT and CDR2 is YYREEE in the germline V gene (reference sequence). The CDR3 is 15 amino acids. Trimming left V 4 bases short and J 4 bases short, with 17 bases between. The CDR3 region is CASSRYSAGSTEAFF. CDR3 coding DNA: TGTGCCAGCAGCCGGTACTCGGCCGGGAGCACTGAAGCTTTCTTT.

The chain recombines TRBV5-6 with TRBJ2-7; maybe TRBD1 (7 bases). Trimming removed 9 bases from V and 7 bases from J, with 20 bases in between. Germline V lookup: CDR1 SGHDT, CDR2 YYEEEE. The CDR3 runs 13 residues. CDR3 residues: CATTLQGGGEQYV. The DNA for the CDR3 is TGTGCCACCACGCTTCAGGGGGGCGGAGAGCAGTACGTC.

This clone was recorded once. The V call is TRBV6-5, the J call TRBJ1-4; tentatively, D is TRBD1 (5 bases). CDR1 and CDR2 from the germline V gene are MNHEY and SVGAGI. The ends were cut back, 5 bases at V and 8 bases at J, with 18 bases in the middle. This CDR3 contains 15 residues. Here the CDR3 reads CASSTRGGEFEKLFF. In nucleotides, the CDR3 is TGTGCCAGCAGTACCCGAGGAGGGGAATTCGAAAAACTGTTTTTT.

The chain employs TRBV6-2 or TRBV6-3 and TRBJ2-7, with D tentatively TRBD1 (6 bases). The CDR3 length is 16 residues. Germline lookup yields CDR1 MNHEY and CDR2 SVGEGT. V lost 4 bases, J lost 2 bases, and 18 bases lay in between. The CDR3 loop is CASSFPVGAFTYEQYV. The CDR3 DNA reads as TGTGCCAGCAGTTTCCCCGTGGGGGCTTTTACCTACGAGCAGTACGTC.

V is TRBV7-6 and J is TRBJ2-2; 8 bases fit TRBD1. The J segment lost 7 bases and the V segment lost 2 bases, leaving 9 bases of the junction unmatched. The CDR3 is 16 residues long. CDR1 and CDR2 from the germline V gene are SGHVS and FNYEAQ. CDR3 nucleotides: TGTGCCAGCAGCTTACCGGGACAGGCTGGATACGGGGAGCTGTTTTTT. This codes for CASSLPGQAGYGELFF. The whole variable domain, filled in from reference TRBV7-6 and TRBJ2-2, reads GAGVSQSPRYKVTKRGQDVALRCDPISGHVSLYWYRQALGQGPEFLTYFNYEAQQDKSGLPNDRFSAERPEGSISTLTIQRTEQRDSAMYRCASSLPGQAGYGELFFGEGSRLTVL.